These 20 T cell receptor beta chains share one sample of origin, sequenced in a study of blood T cell repertoires in COVID-19 (TCRdb year 2020). Library creation used the immunoSEQ multiplex PCR assay. TCRdb holds this immuneACCESS table with in-frame rearrangements only. Some clones are missing; in checked studies, unresolved V genes explain under half, and the rest has no known cause. The sample yields approximately 210,000 clones; around 86% were counted once. Roughly 5% of the sample rests with the top ten. Sequencing was done on a sample of peripheral blood. Receptors originate from a human donor in a cohort sampled during active COVID-19.

A few counts support this clone. The V and J genes are TRBV3-1 (or the pseudogene TRBV3-2) and TRBJ2-7; tentatively, D is TRBD1 (6 bases). The CDR3 consists of 12 residues. CDR1 is LGHDT and CDR2 is YNNKEL in the germline V gene (reference sequence). Trimming removed 6 bases from V and 7 bases from J, with 13 bases in between. CDR3 sequence (DNA): TGTGCCAGCAGTCAGGGGACGGGGGAGCAGTACTTC. This gives the protein CASSQGTGEQYF.

The chain recombines TRBV4-3 with TRBJ2-3, with 7 bases that match TRBD2. The CDR3 loop spans 15 amino acids. V dropped 1 base and J dropped 0; count of bases not matched to a gene: 1. Germline values: CDR1 LGHNA, CDR2 YSLEER. This CDR3 reads CASSQGGGSTDTQYF. The CDR3 coding sequence is TGCGCCAGCAGCCAAGGCGGGGGAAGCACAGATACGCAGTATTTT.

V usage is TRBV5-1 and J usage is TRBJ1-2, with TRBD1 matching 7 bases. The V gene's germline CDR1 is SGHRS and CDR2 YFSETQ. The CDR3 length is 13 residues. V shed 0 bases, J shed 11 bases, and the junction held 7 bases outside the gene matches. The DNA for the CDR3 is TGCGCCAGCAGCTTGGAAGAAAGGGGGCGATACACCTTC. Translated: CASSLEERGRYTF.

The chain combines TRBV6-5 with TRBJ2-2; TRBD2 matches 7 bases. The CDR3 covers 15 residues. Per the germline V gene, CDR1 is MNHEY and CDR2 is SVGAGI. V lost 8 bases, J lost 2 bases, and 8 bases stayed unmatched. CDR3 sequence: CASYLGAGNTGELFF. The CDR3 DNA sequence: TGTGCCAGCTACTTAGGAGCGGGAAACACCGGGGAGCTGTTTTTT.

The rearrangement links TRBV6-1 to TRBJ2-4; maybe TRBD1 (5 bases). Trimming removed 1 base from V and 3 bases from J, with 13 bases in between. This CDR3 has 16 residues. Germline CDR1 is MNHNS and CDR2 is SASEGT. CDR3 loop: CASSEGWGLGKNIQYF. The CDR3 nucleotides are TGTGCCAGCAGTGAAGGGTGGGGCTTGGGCAAAAACATTCAGTACTTC.

The chain recombines TRBV30 with TRBJ1-4, with D tentatively TRBD1 (6 bases). This CDR3 spans 13 amino acids. The V gene lost 0 bases and the J gene lost 5 bases, with 7 bases spanning the gap. Germline CDR1 is GTSNPN and CDR2 is SVGIG (reference sequence). The DNA of the CDR3 is TGTGCCTGGAGTGTAGGGACAAATGAAAAACTGTTTTTT. Translating it yields CAWSVGTNEKLFF.

The sample holds a few counts of this clone. The rearrangement uses TRBV28 and TRBJ1-1, with 7 bases identical to TRBD1. The CDR3 length is 15 residues. The J segment lost 3 bases and the V segment lost 4 bases, leaving 8 bases of the junction unmatched. Germline loops: CDR1 MDHEN, CDR2 SYDVKM. CDR3 region: CASSSSTGTHTEAFF. CDR3 nucleotides: TGTGCCAGCAGTTCCTCGACAGGGACACACACTGAAGCTTTCTTT.

The rearrangement uses TRBV9 and TRBJ1-2; D is unresolved. The CDR3 is 14 amino acids. Trimming shortened V by 0 bases and J by 1 base, and 7 bases separated the two germline ends. Per germline, CDR1 SGDLS and CDR2 YYNGEE. This CDR3 is CASSVDADNYGYTF. DNA of the CDR3: TGTGCCAGCAGCGTAGACGCAGATAACTATGGCTACACCTTC.

This chain uses TRBV4-1 with TRBJ2-6, with 10 bases identical to TRBD1. The trim removed 2 bases at V and 4 bases at J, leaving 8 bases unmatched. This CDR3 has 18 amino acids. Germline CDR1 and CDR2: MGHRA and YSYEKL. The CDR3 nucleotides are TGCGCCAGCAGCCAACCCCGACAGGGGGCGTGGGGGGCCAACGTCCTGACTTTC. Translated: CASSQPRQGAWGANVLTF.

The rearrangement uses TRBV29-1 and TRBJ2-7; 9 nucleotides align to TRBD1. The length of the CDR3 is 12 residues. CDR1 is SQVTM and CDR2 is ANQGSEA in the germline V gene. The J segment lost 3 bases and the V segment lost 6 bases, leaving 3 bases of the junction unmatched. The CDR3 reads CSVDRGGYEQYF. DNA for the CDR3: TGCAGCGTAGACAGGGGGGGCTACGAGCAGTACTTC.

The chain is built from TRBV7-2 and TRBJ1-1; the match to TRBD1 covers 7 bases. Germline assignment: CDR1 SGHTA and CDR2 FQGNSA. The CDR3 sequence is 14 residues long. V gave up 2 bases and J gave up 4 bases; unmatched junction bases: 4. The DNA for the CDR3 is TGTGCCAGCAGCTTAAACAGGGGTGGCACTGAAGCTTTCTTT. It codes for CASSLNRGGTEAFF.

V usage is TRBV9 and J usage is TRBJ2-5; TRBD2 agrees at 11 bases. There are 17 residues in the CDR3. The germline V gene encodes CDR1 SGDLS and CDR2 YYNGEE. Trimming at V came to 0 bases and at J to 7 bases, leaving 11 bases not matched to a gene. The CDR3 region has the DNA TGTGCCAGCAGCGTAGTGGATAGCGGGAGGGCCACTGGGACCCAGTACTTC. This gives the protein CASSVVDSGRATGTQYF.

This sequence joins TRBV28 and TRBJ2-7; 7 bases line up with TRBD1. The CDR3 runs to 14 residues. J lost 0 bases, V lost 6 bases, and 5 bases had no gene match. The germline V gene encodes CDR1 MDHEN and CDR2 SYDVKM. The CDR3 nucleotides are TGTGCCAGCAGCCCGGGACAGCGCTCCTACGAGCAGTACTTC. This sequence encodes CASSPGQRSYEQYF.

This clone was observed a few times. The chain employs TRBV4-1 and TRBJ2-3; D gene ambiguous. With 4 bases removed from V and 3 bases from J, the gap between germline ends came to 5 bases. Looked up from germline, CDR1 is MGHRA and CDR2 is YSYEKL. The CDR3 extends over 12 amino acids. The CDR3 DNA is TGCGCCAGCAGCCCCAATACAGATACGCAGTATTTT. It translates to CASSPNTDTQYF.

This clone has more than one count but fewer than ten. The V gene is TRBV5-1, the J gene TRBJ2-2; TRBD2 aligns across 8 bases. The CDR3 covers 18 residues. Germline lookup yields CDR1 SGHRS and CDR2 YFSETQ. The V segment lost 0 bases and the J segment 0 bases; nucleotides outside the gene matches: 7. The DNA of the CDR3 is TGCGCCAGCAGCTTGGCGACTAGCGCGGCGTCGAACACCGGGGAGCTGTTTTTT. It encodes CASSLATSAASNTGELFF.

V is TRBV18 and J is TRBJ2-5; 8 bases are a match to TRBD1. Germline V lookup: CDR1 KGHSH, CDR2 LQKENI. The length of the CDR3 is 14 residues. V dropped 3 bases and J dropped 5; count of bases not matched to a gene: 5. CDR3 nucleotides: TGTGCCAGCTCACCTGACCAGGGGGCTGAGACCCAGTACTTC. This codes for CASSPDQGAETQYF.

The rearrangement links TRBV12-3 or TRBV12-4 to TRBJ2-7; TRBD1 matches 8 bases. The CDR3 consists of 13 residues. The V segment lost 5 bases and the J segment 4 bases; nucleotides outside the gene matches: 4. For the CDR3, the DNA is TGTGCCAGCAGTCCTAGACAGGGGTACGAGCAGTACTTC. It is translated as CASSPRQGYEQYF.

The genes are TRBV19 and TRBJ2-7, with 8 positions matching TRBD1. The germline CDR1 and CDR2 sequences are LNHDA and SQIVND (reference sequence). V trimming: 4 bases; J trimming: 0 bases; junction bases outside the gene matches: 5. This CDR3 is built from 15 residues. In nucleotides, the CDR3 is TGTGCCAGTAGTACCGGGACAGGCAGCTCCTACGAGCAGTACTTC. Translating it yields CASSTGTGSSYEQYF.

J is TRBJ2-1 and V is TRBV6-2 or TRBV6-3; a weak D match, TRBD2 (6 bases). Trimming took 6 bases from V and 7 from J, leaving 22 bases between them. The CDR3 consists of 16 residues. Germline CDR1 MNHEY, CDR2 SVGEGT. Here the CDR3 DNA reads TGTGCCAGCAGCCGTATCCAAGGACTACGGGAGAATGAGCAGTTCTTC. Its translation is CASSRIQGLRENEQFF.

The chain has TRBV7-3 and TRBJ2-1; 15 bases map to TRBD2. With V trimmed by 5 bases and J by 9 bases, 5 bases remained unmatched. CDR3 size: 15 residues. The germline CDR1 and CDR2 sequences are SGHTA and FQGTGA. The DNA of the CDR3 is TGTGCCAGCAGCATCGGGACTAGCGGGAGGTCTGAGCAGTTCTTC. It encodes CASSIGTSGRSEQFF.